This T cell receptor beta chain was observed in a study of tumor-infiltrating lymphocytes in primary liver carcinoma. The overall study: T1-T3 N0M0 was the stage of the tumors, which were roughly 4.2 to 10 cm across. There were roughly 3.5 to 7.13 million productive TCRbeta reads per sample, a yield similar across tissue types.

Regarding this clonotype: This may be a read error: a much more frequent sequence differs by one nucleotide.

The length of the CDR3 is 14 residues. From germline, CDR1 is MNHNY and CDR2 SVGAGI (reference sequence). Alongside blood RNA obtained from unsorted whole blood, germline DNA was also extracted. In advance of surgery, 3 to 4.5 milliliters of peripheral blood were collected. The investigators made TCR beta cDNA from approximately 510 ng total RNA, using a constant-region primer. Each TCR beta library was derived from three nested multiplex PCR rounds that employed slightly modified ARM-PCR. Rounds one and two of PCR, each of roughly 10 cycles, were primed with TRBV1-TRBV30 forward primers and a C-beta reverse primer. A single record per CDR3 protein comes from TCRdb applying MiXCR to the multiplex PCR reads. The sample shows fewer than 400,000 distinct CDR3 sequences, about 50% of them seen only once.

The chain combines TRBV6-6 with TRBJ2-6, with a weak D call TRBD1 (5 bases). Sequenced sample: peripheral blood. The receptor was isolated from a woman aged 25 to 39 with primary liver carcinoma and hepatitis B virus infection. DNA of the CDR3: TGTGCCAGTACGACTTACTCTGGGGCCAAGGTCCTGACTTTC. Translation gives CASTTYSGAKVLTF.